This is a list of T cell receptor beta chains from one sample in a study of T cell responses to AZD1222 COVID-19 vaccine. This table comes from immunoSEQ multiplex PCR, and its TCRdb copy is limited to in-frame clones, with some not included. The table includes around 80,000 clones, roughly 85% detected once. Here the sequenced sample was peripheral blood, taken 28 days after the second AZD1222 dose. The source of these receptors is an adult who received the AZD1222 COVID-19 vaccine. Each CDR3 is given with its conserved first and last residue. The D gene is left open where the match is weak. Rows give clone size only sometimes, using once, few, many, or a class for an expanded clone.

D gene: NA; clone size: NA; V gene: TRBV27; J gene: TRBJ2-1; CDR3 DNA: TGTGCCAGCAGTTTTGGCATCTACAATGAGCAGTTCTTC; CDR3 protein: CASSFGIYNEQFF
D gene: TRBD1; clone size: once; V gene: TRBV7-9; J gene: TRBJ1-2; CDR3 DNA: TGTGCCAGCAGCTTAACAGGGGGCGCGAGAAACTATGGCTACACCTTC; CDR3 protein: CASSLTGGARNYGYTF
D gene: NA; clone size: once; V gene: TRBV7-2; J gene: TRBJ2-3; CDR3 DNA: TGTGCCAGCAGCTTGGGGGGGCAGCAAGATACGCAGTATTTT; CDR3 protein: CASSLGGQQDTQYF
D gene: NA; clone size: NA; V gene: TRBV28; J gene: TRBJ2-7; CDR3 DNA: TGTGCCAGCCCAACCCAGGGTGACGAGCAGTACTTC; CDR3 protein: CASPTQGDEQYF
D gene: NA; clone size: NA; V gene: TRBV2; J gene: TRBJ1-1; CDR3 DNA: TGTGCCAGCAGTGAAAACAGGGTGGTCACTGAAGCTTTCTTT; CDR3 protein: CASSENRVVTEAFF
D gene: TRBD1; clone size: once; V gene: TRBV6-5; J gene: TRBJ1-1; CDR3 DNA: TGTGCCAGCAGATTAAAACAGGGGACTGAAGCTTTCTTT; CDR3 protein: CASRLKQGTEAFF
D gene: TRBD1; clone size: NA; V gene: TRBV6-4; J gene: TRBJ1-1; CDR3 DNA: TGTGCCAGCAGTTCCGGGACAGGGAACACTGAAGCTTTCTTT; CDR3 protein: CASSSGTGNTEAFF
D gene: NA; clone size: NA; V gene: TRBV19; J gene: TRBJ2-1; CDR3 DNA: TGTGCCAGTACCGGAATGTCTGCCGGGGACTACAATGAGCAGTTCTTC; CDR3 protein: CASTGMSAGDYNEQFF
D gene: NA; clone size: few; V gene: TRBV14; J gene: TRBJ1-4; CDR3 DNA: TGTGCCAGCAGCAGGGCGGACGGTGAAAAACTGTTTTTT; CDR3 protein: CASSRADGEKLFF
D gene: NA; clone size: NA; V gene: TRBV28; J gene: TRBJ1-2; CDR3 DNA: TGTGCCAGCAGTTTGTCCGGGAACAGGCCTCGGGGTGATGGCTACACCTTC; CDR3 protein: CASSLSGNRPRGDGYTF